The text below deals with one T cell receptor beta chain. The antigen is not known. Only in-frame clones appear in the TCRdb table, and some are missing; sequencing was by immunoSEQ multiplex PCR. The sample holds about 69,000 clones, approximately 91% seen once. These data come from a study of OX40 agonist ivuxolimab in advanced cancers. Turning to the study itself: Mean age 60 years, range about 23 to 79; around 80% male.

Study-level findings and limits: Dose levels from 0.1 to 3.0 mg/kg saw CD4+ and CD8+ blood T cells expand clonally by week 6.

The CDR3 length is 16 residues. V lost 2 bases to trimming and J lost 6 bases, with 19 bases between them. Germline loops: CDR1 SGHNT, CDR2 YYREEE (reference sequence). The starting material was CD4+ or CD8+ T cells sorted from blood, obtained in a trial of the OX40 agonist ivuxolimab. This TCR was sampled from an adult with an advanced solid tumor such as melanoma, head and neck, liver or kidney cancer. The chain is built from TRBV5-4 and TRBJ2-3; D might be TRBD2 (5 bases). As DNA, the CDR3 is TGTGCCAGCAGCTTAGGGAGTCTGGCGGGCGGGGATACGCAGTATTTT. It codes for CASSLGSLAGGDTQYF.